The 20 T cell receptor beta chains presented below share a single source sample, sequenced in a study of blood T cell repertoires in COVID-19. The data were produced by immunoSEQ multiplex PCR, yet TCRdb's version contains in-frame clones alone and is incomplete. The data show 300,000 to 450,000 clones, with roughly 85% seen just once and around 3.4% held by the top ten. The sample taken for sequencing was peripheral blood. These receptors came from a woman in her late teens or twenties with acute or convalescent COVID-19.

V usage is TRBV18 and J usage is TRBJ2-5; possible D gene TRBD2, 5 bases. This CDR3 comprises 15 residues. Trimming cost V 3 bases and J 5 bases, with 16 bases left between them. Germline CDR1 KGHSH, CDR2 LQKENI. The CDR3 DNA reads TGTGCCAGCTCACCGGAGGAGTCGGATGATGAGACCCAGTACTTC. Residues: CASSPEESDDETQYF.

V and J are TRBV2 and TRBJ2-7; tentative D call: TRBD2 (5 bases). The CDR3 spans 12 residues. Germline loops: CDR1 SNHLY, CDR2 FYNNEI. V lost 8 bases, J lost 2 bases, and 10 bases lay in between. The CDR3 DNA sequence: TGTGCCAGCCGTTGGGAGACCTACGAGCAGTACTTC. Protein product: CASRWETYEQYF.

The chain is built from TRBV6-1 and TRBJ2-7; TRBD1 might be the D (6 bases). The ends were cut back, 0 bases at V and 4 bases at J, with 16 bases in the middle. This CDR3 has 16 amino acids. Germline-derived CDR1 and CDR2 are MNHNS and SASEGT. This CDR3 reads CASSEAAYGGTYEQYF. In DNA form, the CDR3 reads TGTGCCAGCAGTGAAGCTGCTTATGGGGGCACATACGAGCAGTACTTC.

This clone appeared once. The J gene is TRBJ1-1, the V gene TRBV29-1; 12 nucleotides match TRBD1. The CDR3 runs 14 residues. Unmatched junction bases numbered 3, after V lost 1 base and J lost 6 bases. Looked up from germline, CDR1 is SQVTM and CDR2 is ANQGSEA. The CDR3 is CSVEAGTGGPEAFF. The CDR3 DNA sequence: TGCAGCGTTGAAGCGGGGACAGGGGGCCCTGAAGCTTTCTTT.

The table lists this clone with a few counts. The V and J genes are TRBV3-1 (or the pseudogene TRBV3-2) and TRBJ2-7, with 8 bases lining up with TRBD2. Germline V lookup: CDR1 LGHDT, CDR2 YNNKEL (reference sequence). This CDR3 has 16 amino acids. The J segment lost 5 bases and the V segment lost 4 bases, leaving 13 bases of the junction unmatched. The CDR3 is CASSLPGGREVNEQYF. CDR3 DNA sequence: TGTGCCAGCAGCCTCCCCGGGGGGCGGGAGGTTAACGAGCAGTACTTC.

The chain employs TRBV5-5 and TRBJ1-2; the match to TRBD1 covers 7 bases. V shed 4 bases and J 7 bases; nucleotides not matched to a gene: 10. CDR3 length: 14 residues. The germline CDR1 and CDR2 sequences are SGHKS and YYEKEE (reference sequence). In DNA, the CDR3 is TGTGCCAGCAGCCAAACAGGGGTAGTGGTTGGCTACACCTTC. Encoded protein: CASSQTGVVVGYTF.

This clone was seen a single time. The V gene is TRBV9, the J gene TRBJ2-7; maybe TRBD1 (6 bases). The V end was cut by 0 bases, the J end by 4 bases, with 11 bases between. The CDR3 is made up of 14 amino acids. Germline V gene data show CDR1 as SGDLS and CDR2 as YYNGEE. The CDR3 DNA follows: TGTGCCAGCAGCGTAGGTAACAGGGCATACGAGCAGTACTTC. This sequence encodes CASSVGNRAYEQYF.

The chain combines TRBV29-1 with TRBJ2-3, with 15 bases aligning to TRBD2. The CDR3 totals 15 residues. V lost 3 bases, J lost 3 bases, and 1 base stayed unmatched. Germline V gene lookup returns CDR1 SQVTM and CDR2 ANQGSEA. CDR3 coding DNA: TGCAGCGTTGAGGGGACTAGCGGGAGGACAGATACGCAGTATTTT. It translates to CSVEGTSGRTDTQYF.

This clone was counted once. The gene calls are TRBV5-1 and TRBJ2-7; D remains ambiguous. The CDR3 is 13 residues long. Between the trimmed V and J ends, which lost 1 base and 6 bases, there was a span of 11 bases. Germline V gene sequence: CDR1 SGHRS, CDR2 YFSETQ. The CDR3, as DNA: TGCGCCAGCAGCTTGCCCCAATCTAGCGAGCAGTACTTC. Encoded protein: CASSLPQSSEQYF.

V gene TRBV6-6 combines with J gene TRBJ2-7; D possibly corresponds to TRBD1 (5 bases). V gave up 6 bases and J gave up 3 bases, with 9 bases separating them. This CDR3 is built from 12 residues. Germline CDR1 reads MNHNY; CDR2 reads SVGAGI (reference sequence). CDR3 region: CASSGHLYEQYF. The DNA of the CDR3 is TGTGCCAGCAGCGGACACCTCTACGAGCAGTACTTC.

This clone was detected once. This CDR3 reads CASSQDRRGEQFF. For the CDR3, the DNA is TGTGCCAGCAGCCAAGATCGGAGGGGTGAGCAGTTCTTC. J is TRBJ2-1 and V is TRBV4-2; D is perhaps TRBD2 (6 bases). V lost 0 bases, J lost 9 bases, and 9 bases lay in between. In germline, CDR1 is LGHNA, CDR2 YNFKEQ. The CDR3 contains 13 residues.

The chain couples TRBV24-1 to TRBJ2-5; D might be TRBD1 (5 bases). The germline gives CDR1 KGHDR, CDR2 SFDVKD. V dropped 4 bases and J dropped 1 base, with 12 bases sitting between them. The CDR3 sequence is 15 residues long. CDR3 coding DNA: TGTGCCACCAGTGACCCCGGACACCCCCAAGAGACCCAGTACTTC. Translation: CATSDPGHPQETQYF.

The J gene is TRBJ2-7, the V gene TRBV7-2; D may be TRBD2 (6 bases). V was shortened by 2 bases and J by 5 bases, with 16 bases between the two germline ends. The length of the CDR3 is 15 residues. Per the germline V gene, CDR1 is SGHTA and CDR2 is FQGNSA. The CDR3 region is CASSLMAGSFHEQYF. In nucleotides, the CDR3 is TGTGCCAGCAGCTTAATGGCGGGGTCTTTCCACGAGCAGTACTTC.

J is TRBJ1-2 and V is TRBV7-3; 7 bases agree with TRBD1. After removal of 1 base from V and 3 bases from J, the junction contained 5 bases not matched to a gene. The CDR3 totals 15 residues. The germline gives CDR1 SGHTA, CDR2 FQGTGA. CDR3 protein: CASSLRRGPDYGYTF. Here the CDR3 DNA reads TGTGCCAGCAGCTTAAGAAGGGGGCCGGACTATGGCTACACCTTC.

DNA for the CDR3: TGTGCCAGCAGCTTATCTAGCGGGGGAGATACGCAGTATTTT. This codes for CASSLSSGGDTQYF. The chain joins TRBV7-2 to TRBJ2-3; 10 nucleotides match TRBD2. V gave up 2 bases and J gave up 5 bases; unmatched junction bases: 1. Germline lookup yields CDR1 SGHTA and CDR2 FQGNSA. The CDR3 extends over 14 amino acids.

The rearrangement links TRBV9 to TRBJ2-5, with a weak D call TRBD2 (5 bases). From germline, CDR1 is SGDLS and CDR2 YYNGEE. This CDR3 is 14 amino acids long. The V gene lost 4 bases and the J gene lost 2 bases, with 12 bases spanning the gap. For the CDR3, the DNA is TGTGCCAGCAGCCCCCACGGGAATCAAGAGACCCAGTACTTC. It specifies CASSPHGNQETQYF.

The rearrangement joins TRBV19 to TRBJ2-1; possible D gene TRBD2, 6 bases. The CDR3 length is 16 residues. Between the trimmed V and J ends, which lost 1 base and 3 bases, there was a span of 13 bases. Germline V gives CDR1 LNHDA, CDR2 SQIVND (reference sequence). The CDR3 spells CASSIGIQGLYNEQFF. CDR3 bases: TGTGCCAGTAGTATAGGAATCCAGGGACTCTACAATGAGCAGTTCTTC.

The V gene is TRBV7-9, the J gene TRBJ1-2; 10 bases are shared with TRBD1. Trimming removed 1 base from V and 6 bases from J; junction bases left unmatched: 5. Germline values: CDR1 SEHNR, CDR2 FQNEAQ (reference sequence). This CDR3 region has 15 residues. The CDR3 DNA is TGTGCCAGCAGCTTAGTCGACAGGGGGCGGGATGGCTACACCTTC. Protein product: CASSLVDRGRDGYTF.

J is TRBJ2-5 and V is TRBV7-2; 7 bases agree with TRBD2. V lost 1 base to trimming and J lost 5 bases; unmatched junction nucleotides: 7. Germline CDR1 reads SGHTA; CDR2 reads FQGNSA. The CDR3 totals 15 residues. The CDR3 is CASSLEAGAGETQYF. The CDR3 nucleotides are TGTGCCAGCAGCTTAGAGGCGGGAGCGGGGGAGACCCAGTACTTC.

The chain couples TRBV28 to TRBJ1-2; no clear D gene. This CDR3 comprises 12 residues. V lost 6 bases, J lost 8 bases, and 13 bases lay in between. Per the germline V gene, CDR1 is MDHEN and CDR2 is SYDVKM. CDR3: CASRNQAQGYTF. CDR3 nucleotide sequence: TGTGCCAGCAGGAACCAGGCGCAGGGCTACACCTTC.